This is a list of T cell receptor beta chains from one sample in a study of blood T cell repertoires in COVID-19. The data were produced by immunoSEQ multiplex PCR, yet TCRdb's version contains in-frame clones alone and is incomplete. This sample yields roughly 40,000 clones, of which 86% are seen a single time; approximately 19% belongs to the top ten. The sample comprised peripheral blood. These receptors originate from a man aged 50-60 years in a cohort sampled during active COVID-19. Both conserved end residues are part of each CDR3. Each record gives: V gene, CDR3 length, J gene, clone size, D gene, CDR3 DNA, CDR3 protein. A D gene is named only where the DNA matches it firmly. Not all rows give a size; the values are once, few, many and, for expanded clones, a class.

v_call: TRBV7-9
cdr3_length: 15
j_call: TRBJ2-5
clone_size: once
d_call: TRBD2
cdr3_nt: TGTGCCAGCAGCTTCTCTAGCGGGGGTTGGGAGACCCAGTACTTC
cdr3_aa: CASSFSSGGWETQYF

v_call: TRBV11-2
cdr3_length: 17
j_call: TRBJ2-1
clone_size: few
d_call: TRBD1
cdr3_nt: TGTGCCAGCAGCTCCATTATTACAGGGGGCGCCTACAATGAGCAGTTCTTC
cdr3_aa: CASSSIITGGAYNEQFF

v_call: TRBV5-1
cdr3_length: 15
j_call: TRBJ2-2
clone_size: -
d_call: -
cdr3_nt: TGCGCCAGCAGCCGTGGGACTTCGCAGGCCGGGGAGCTGTTTTTT
cdr3_aa: CASSRGTSQAGELFF

v_call: TRBV19
cdr3_length: 14
j_call: TRBJ2-3
clone_size: -
d_call: -
cdr3_nt: TGTGCCAGTAGTCTTCCGACAGGCACAGATACGCAGTATTTT
cdr3_aa: CASSLPTGTDTQYF

v_call: TRBV11-3
cdr3_length: 17
j_call: TRBJ2-3
clone_size: -
d_call: TRBD2
cdr3_nt: TGTGCCAGCAGCTTAGGGCTAGCGGGGGAATCCTCGGATACGCAGTATTTT
cdr3_aa: CASSLGLAGESSDTQYF

v_call: TRBV13
cdr3_length: 15
j_call: TRBJ2-7
clone_size: -
d_call: -
cdr3_nt: TGTGCCAGCAGCCATCCGACGGGGAGCTCCTACGAGCAGTACTTC
cdr3_aa: CASSHPTGSSYEQYF

v_call: TRBV7-6
cdr3_length: 16
j_call: TRBJ1-1
clone_size: -
d_call: TRBD1
cdr3_nt: TGTGCCAGCAGCTTAGATATACAGGGGGCGCACACTGAAGCTTTCTTT
cdr3_aa: CASSLDIQGAHTEAFF

v_call: TRBV7-9
cdr3_length: 15
j_call: TRBJ1-5
clone_size: once
d_call: TRBD1
cdr3_nt: TGTGCCAGCAGCCTGACAGGGAATAGCAATCAGCCCCAGCATTTT
cdr3_aa: CASSLTGNSNQPQHF

v_call: TRBV3-1/TRBV3-2
cdr3_length: 14
j_call: TRBJ1-6
clone_size: -
d_call: -
cdr3_nt: TGTGCCAGCAGCCAAGTGGGCGGGAATTCACCCCTCCACTTT
cdr3_aa: CASSQVGGNSPLHF

v_call: TRBV5-1
cdr3_length: 15
j_call: TRBJ2-5
clone_size: -
d_call: TRBD1
cdr3_nt: TGCGCCAGCAGGCTGGGCGTCTCAGGGGGTTGGACCCAGTACTTC
cdr3_aa: CASRLGVSGGWTQYF

v_call: TRBV4-1
cdr3_length: 16
j_call: TRBJ2-3
clone_size: -
d_call: TRBD2
cdr3_nt: TGCGCCAGCACCGAATGGGCGGGAGCCGGCACAGATACGCAGTATTTT
cdr3_aa: CASTEWAGAGTDTQYF

v_call: TRBV9
cdr3_length: 15
j_call: TRBJ1-4
clone_size: large
d_call: -
cdr3_nt: TGTGCCAGCAGTCCCGTCCCTTCCCCTAATGAAAAACTGTTTTTT
cdr3_aa: CASSPVPSPNEKLFF

v_call: TRBV7-9
cdr3_length: 14
j_call: TRBJ2-5
clone_size: -
d_call: -
cdr3_nt: TGTGCCAGCAGCTTAATTAGCCCCGAAGAGACCCAGTACTTC
cdr3_aa: CASSLISPEETQYF

v_call: TRBV5-4
cdr3_length: 16
j_call: TRBJ2-3
clone_size: -
d_call: TRBD2
cdr3_nt: TGTGCCAGCAGCTTGGATGAGCGGGAGCTCACAGATACGCAGTATTTT
cdr3_aa: CASSLDERELTDTQYF

v_call: TRBV19
cdr3_length: 14
j_call: TRBJ2-5
clone_size: -
d_call: -
cdr3_nt: TGTGCCAGTAGTCCACTAGGCTTAAAAGAGACCCAGTACTTC
cdr3_aa: CASSPLGLKETQYF

v_call: TRBV7-3
cdr3_length: 20
j_call: TRBJ2-2
clone_size: once
d_call: TRBD2
cdr3_nt: TGTGCCAGCAGCCCCTACGGCCCCGGGACTAGCGGGGCCCGGGCCGGGGAGCTGTTTTTT
cdr3_aa: CASSPYGPGTSGARAGELFF

v_call: TRBV5-1
cdr3_length: 11
j_call: TRBJ2-1
clone_size: -
d_call: -
cdr3_nt: TGCGCCAGCCTCGGAGGTGTTGAGCAGTTCTTC
cdr3_aa: CASLGGVEQFF

v_call: TRBV6-2/TRBV6-3
cdr3_length: 15
j_call: TRBJ2-1
clone_size: -
d_call: -
cdr3_nt: TGTGCCAGCAGCCGCCCCAGCGGTATCATGAATGAGCAGTTCTTC
cdr3_aa: CASSRPSGIMNEQFF

v_call: TRBV6-2/TRBV6-3
cdr3_length: 16
j_call: TRBJ2-3
clone_size: -
d_call: TRBD2
cdr3_nt: TGTGCCAGCAGTAGAAGCGGGGGGTATTACACAGATACGCAGTATTTT
cdr3_aa: CASSRSGGYYTDTQYF

v_call: TRBV7-8
cdr3_length: 16
j_call: TRBJ1-2
clone_size: once
d_call: -
cdr3_nt: TGTGCCAGCAGGGGGGGCGGGGGCCGAACCTTCTATGGCTACACCTTC
cdr3_aa: CASRGGGGRTFYGYTF

v_call: TRBV19
cdr3_length: 17
j_call: TRBJ2-2
clone_size: -
d_call: -
cdr3_nt: TGTGCCAGTAGTATCGGGTTAGGGACTGACGACACCGGGGAGCTGTTTTTT
cdr3_aa: CASSIGLGTDDTGELFF

v_call: TRBV24-1
cdr3_length: 17
j_call: TRBJ2-2
clone_size: -
d_call: TRBD2
cdr3_nt: TGTGCCACCAGTGATCCTCGACTAGCGGATAACACCGGGGAGCTGTTTTTT
cdr3_aa: CATSDPRLADNTGELFF

v_call: TRBV11-2
cdr3_length: 20
j_call: TRBJ2-3
clone_size: -
d_call: TRBD1
cdr3_nt: TGTGCCAGCAGCTTAGATTACTTCAGGGGGTCTGAGTCTAGCACAGATACGCAGTATTTT
cdr3_aa: CASSLDYFRGSESSTDTQYF

v_call: TRBV7-7
cdr3_length: 16
j_call: TRBJ2-5
clone_size: -
d_call: TRBD2
cdr3_nt: TGTGCTAGCAGCTTAGGGGCTAGCGGGGGGGAAGAGACCCAGTACTTC
cdr3_aa: CASSLGASGGEETQYF

v_call: TRBV9
cdr3_length: 15
j_call: TRBJ2-1
clone_size: -
d_call: TRBD2
cdr3_nt: TGTGCCAGCAGCGCCGGGACTAGCGGTTACAATGAGCAGTTCTTC
cdr3_aa: CASSAGTSGYNEQFF

v_call: TRBV6-1
cdr3_length: 17
j_call: TRBJ2-3
clone_size: few
d_call: -
cdr3_nt: TGTGCCAGCAGTGAAGAGCTGGGGGCAGTCGGCACAGATACGCAGTATTTT
cdr3_aa: CASSEELGAVGTDTQYF